The subject of this entry is one TCR beta chain. These data originate in a study of shared clonotypes between healthy human individuals. The table came from immunoSEQ multiplex PCR; TCRdb's copy has only in-frame clones and leaves some out. The sample lists some 2,000,000 clones, 90% to 95% occurring once. Trimming cost V 4 bases and J 3 bases, with 18 bases left between them. The CDR3 has 16 amino acids. Germline assignment: CDR1 SGDLS and CDR2 YYNGEE. Sequencing was performed on naive CD4+ T cells sorted from blood. Subset meaning: CD45RA+ positively selected. This TCR was recovered from a young man in good health. The gene calls are TRBV9 and TRBJ2-3; D might be TRBD2 (7 bases). The CDR3 sequence is CASSSGGGVGTDTQYF. The CDR3, as DNA: TGTGCCAGCAGCTCTGGAGGGGGGGTTGGTACAGATACGCAGTATTTT.